This T cell receptor beta chain was recorded in a study of identical twins. A single record per CDR3 protein comes from TCRdb applying MiXCR to the 5' RACE reads. The sample has about 470,000 distinct CDR3 sequences; approximately 24% are singletons. This clonotype turned up a few times. This CDR3 is built from 17 residues. Germline-derived CDR1 and CDR2 are DFQATT and SNEGSKA (reference sequence). J was trimmed by 0 bases and V by 1 base; bases with no gene match: 5. These same data were also listed under a study on T cells expressing NK-cell markers.

The TCR sequence derives from a woman aged 18-30 years in good health. The chain combines TRBV20-1 with TRBJ2-1; 11 nucleotides agree with TRBD2. Sequenced: CD4+ T cells sorted from blood. Here the CDR3 reads CSARASGRSFSYNEQFF. Written as DNA, the CDR3 is TGCAGTGCTAGAGCTAGCGGGAGGTCTTTCTCCTACAATGAGCAGTTCTTC.